Listed below are T cell receptor beta chains from one sample, sequenced in a study of blood T cell repertoires in COVID-19. Only in-frame clones appear in the TCRdb table, and some are missing; sequencing was by immunoSEQ multiplex PCR. The data contain fewer than 130,000 clones, around three quarters of them singletons. Specimen: peripheral blood. All receptors derive from a woman in her fifties or sixties with acute or convalescent COVID-19. CDR3s include the opening cysteine and the closing phenylalanine or tryptophan. The order of the fields is J gene, D gene, clone size, V gene, CDR3 DNA, CDR3 protein. The D gene is left open where the match is weak. A clone size is listed for some rows: how often the clone was seen (once, few, many), or a class if it is expanded.

>TRBJ2-7|TRBD2|.|TRBV2
TGTGCCAGCCGCCGGACTAGCGGGGGGGTCTACGAGCAGTACTTC
CASRRTSGGVYEQYF
>TRBJ1-1|.|.|TRBV12-3/TRBV12-4
TGTGCCAGCACTTGGCGGTGGAACACTGAAGCTTTCTTT
CASTWRWNTEAFF
>TRBJ2-7|TRBD1|.|TRBV27
TGTGCCAGCAGTGTCAGGGGGATCGAGCAGTACTTC
CASSVRGIEQYF
>TRBJ1-6|.|.|TRBV27
TGTGCCAGCAGTTTCTTAGGGGGTCCTCACGGTTTGAATTCACCCCTCCACTTT
CASSFLGGPHGLNSPLHF
>TRBJ1-5|TRBD1|.|TRBV6-5
TGTGCCAGCACATATCCAGGGGGCAGAGGTCAGCCCCAGCATTTT
CASTYPGGRGQPQHF
>TRBJ2-3|.|.|TRBV30
TGTGCCTGGACCACTGGTCGGGATACGCAGTATTTT
CAWTTGRDTQYF
>TRBJ2-4|TRBD1|.|TRBV2
TGTGCCAGCAGTGCCCGGACAGGGTCCGGCGGCATTCAGTACTTC
CASSARTGSGGIQYF
>TRBJ1-6|.|few|TRBV18
TGTGCCAGCTCAATGCTACAGAAAAATAATTCACCCCTCCACTTT
CASSMLQKNNSPLHF
>TRBJ2-7|TRBD1|.|TRBV6-5
TGTGCCAGCAGTCGGACAGGGCCTAACTACGAGCAGTACTTC
CASSRTGPNYEQYF
>TRBJ2-5|TRBD1|.|TRBV7-9
TGTGCCAGCAGCTACGGACAGGGGGTGATGGAGACCCAGTACTTC
CASSYGQGVMETQYF
>TRBJ1-1|.|.|TRBV18
TGTGCCAGCTCACCAGAGGAGGGGTCAGTAGCTTTCTTT
CASSPEEGSVAFF
>TRBJ1-4|.|.|TRBV5-1
TGCGCCAGCAGCTTGAAGTATAGAGGCAGCTTAACAACTAATGAAAAACTGTTTTTT
CASSLKYRGSLTTNEKLFF
>TRBJ1-2|.|.|TRBV2
TGTGCCAGCAGTGACGCGCAGAGGGAGGATGGCTACACCTTC
CASSDAQREDGYTF
>TRBJ2-7|TRBD1|.|TRBV28
TGTGCCAGCAGTCTAGCCGGGACAGGGTCCCACGAGCAGTACTTC
CASSLAGTGSHEQYF
>TRBJ1-1|TRBD1|.|TRBV28
TGTGCCAGCATAGGGGGACAGATGAACACTGAAGCTTTCTTT
CASIGGQMNTEAFF
>TRBJ1-4|TRBD1|.|TRBV7-9
TGTGCCAGCAGCTTAGATGGGACAGGGGGTGAAAAACTGTTTTTT
CASSLDGTGGEKLFF
>TRBJ1-5|.|.|TRBV2
TGTGCCAGCAGTGATTACAGGGGCAATCAGCCCCAGCATTTT
CASSDYRGNQPQHF
>TRBJ2-7|TRBD1|.|TRBV10-3
TGTGCAACGATGAGGGGACAGGGCGAGCAGTACTTC
CATMRGQGEQYF
>TRBJ2-7|.|.|TRBV18
TGTGCCAGCTCACCACCGACAAATGCCTACGAGCAGTACTTC
CASSPPTNAYEQYF
>TRBJ1-6|.|.|TRBV7-2
TGTGCCAGCAGCTTAATGAGAGATTCACCCCTCCACTTT
CASSLMRDSPLHF
>TRBJ2-4|TRBD2|few|TRBV3-1/TRBV3-2
TGTGCCAGCAGCCAAGACCGGGGGGGCATTCAGTACTTC
CASSQDRGGIQYF
>TRBJ1-5|.|.|TRBV27
TGTGCCAGCCGATACCAACCGGGGTATCAGCCCCAGCATTTT
CASRYQPGYQPQHF
>TRBJ2-7|TRBD2|few|TRBV27
TGTGCCAGCAGTGTGGCGGGGGGGCCCTACGAGCAGTACTTC
CASSVAGGPYEQYF
>TRBJ1-4|TRBD1|.|TRBV5-4
TGTGCCAGCAGCCGGGACAGGGATGAAAAACTGTTTTTT
CASSRDRDEKLFF
>TRBJ2-2|TRBD2|.|TRBV5-4
TGTGCCAGCAGCCGGGGGACTAGCAGTTACACCGGGGAGCTGTTTTTT
CASSRGTSSYTGELFF
>TRBJ1-4|.|few|TRBV3-1/TRBV3-2
TGTGCCAGCAGCCCGGGGACAATTCGGAGTGAAAAACTGTTTTTT
CASSPGTIRSEKLFF
>TRBJ2-1|TRBD1|.|TRBV7-3
TGTGCCAGCAGCGTCACAGGGGGCGCGGGAAATGAGCAGTTCTTC
CASSVTGGAGNEQFF
>TRBJ1-3|TRBD1|.|TRBV30
TGTGCCTGGACACAGGGGTCCCTCTCTGGAAACACCATATATTTT
CAWTQGSLSGNTIYF
>TRBJ2-7|.|.|TRBV5-1
TGCGCCAGCAGCAGCTCGACAGGCGAGTACGAGCAGTACTTC
CASSSSTGEYEQYF
>TRBJ2-3|TRBD2|few|TRBV19
TGTGCCAGTAGATTACGGGGGGGGGCAGATACGCAGTATTTT
CASRLRGGADTQYF
>TRBJ1-1|.|.|TRBV7-3
TGTGCCAGCAGCCGACGTCCGGGACAAAGAGACACTGAAGCTTTCTTT
CASSRRPGQRDTEAFF